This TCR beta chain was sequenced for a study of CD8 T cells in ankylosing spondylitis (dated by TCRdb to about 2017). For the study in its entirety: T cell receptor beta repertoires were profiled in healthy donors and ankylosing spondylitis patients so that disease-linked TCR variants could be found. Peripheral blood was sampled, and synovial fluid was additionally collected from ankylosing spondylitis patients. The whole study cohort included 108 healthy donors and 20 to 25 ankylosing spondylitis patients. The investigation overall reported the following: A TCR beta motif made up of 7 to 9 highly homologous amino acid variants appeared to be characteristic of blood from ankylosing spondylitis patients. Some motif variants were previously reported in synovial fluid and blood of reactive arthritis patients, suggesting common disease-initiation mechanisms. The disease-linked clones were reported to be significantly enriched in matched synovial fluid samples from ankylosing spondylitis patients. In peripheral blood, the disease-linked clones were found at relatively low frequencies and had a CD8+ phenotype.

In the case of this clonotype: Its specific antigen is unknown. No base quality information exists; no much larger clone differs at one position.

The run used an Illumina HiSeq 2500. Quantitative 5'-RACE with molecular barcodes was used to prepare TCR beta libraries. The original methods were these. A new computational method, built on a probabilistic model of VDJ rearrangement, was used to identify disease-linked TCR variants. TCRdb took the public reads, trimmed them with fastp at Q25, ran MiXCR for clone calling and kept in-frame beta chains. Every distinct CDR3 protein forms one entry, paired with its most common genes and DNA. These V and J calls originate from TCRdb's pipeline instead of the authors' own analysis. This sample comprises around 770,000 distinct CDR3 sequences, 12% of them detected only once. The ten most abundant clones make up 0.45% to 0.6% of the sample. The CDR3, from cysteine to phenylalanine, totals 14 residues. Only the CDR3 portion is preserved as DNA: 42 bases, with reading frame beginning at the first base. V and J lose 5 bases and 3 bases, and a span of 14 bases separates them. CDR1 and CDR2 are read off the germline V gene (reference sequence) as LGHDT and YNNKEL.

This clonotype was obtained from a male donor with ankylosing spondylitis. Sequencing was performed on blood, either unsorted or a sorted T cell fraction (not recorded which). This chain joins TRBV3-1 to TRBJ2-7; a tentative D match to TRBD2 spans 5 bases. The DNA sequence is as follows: TGTGCCAGCAGCGCGGCGGACCGGGGCTACGAGCAGTACTTC. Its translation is CASSAADRGYEQYF.